The 9 T cell receptor beta chains below come from one sample, sequenced in a study of regulatory T cells in long-lasting Graves disease. Time point defined: persistent/refractory GD, antithyroid drugs over 5 years with positive TRAb. PBMC-extracted RNA yielded the TCR library. iRepertoire HTBI primers and Arm-PCR of CDR3 regions built TCR beta libraries. One entry per CDR3 protein, called by TCRdb with MiXCR from the multiplex PCR reads. The sample contains 350,000 to 450,000 distinct CDR3 sequences, roughly a fifth of which appear only once. The source was peripheral blood mononuclear cells (PBMCs), collected when the disease was refractory, from a patient treated with antithyroid drugs. These receptor sequences come from a female donor with Graves disease.

In its sample, this clonotype was seen many times. The V call is TRBV7-8, the J call TRBJ2-5, with D perhaps matching TRBD1 (5 bases). This CDR3 has 14 residues. Germline V gene lookup returns CDR1 SGHVS and CDR2 FQNEAQ. Deletions cut 1 base from V and 3 bases from J, with 9 bases between. CDR3 amino acids: CASSLGWGEETQYF. In DNA, the CDR3 is TGTGCCAGCAGCTTAGGATGGGGCGAAGAGACCCAGTACTTC.

The rearrangement uses TRBV7-9 and TRBJ1-4; the match to TRBD1 covers 8 bases. The trim removed 6 bases at V and 0 bases at J, leaving 12 bases unmatched. There are 18 residues in the CDR3. Germline loops: CDR1 SEHNR, CDR2 FQNEAQ (reference sequence). CDR3 region: CASSPGQGGGATNEKLFF. As DNA, the CDR3 is TGTGCCAGCAGTCCCGGACAGGGTGGAGGGGCAACTAATGAAAAACTGTTTTTT. Complete variable domain (other parts from reference TRBV7-9 and TRBJ1-4): DTGVSQNPRHKITKRGQNVTFRCDPISEHNRLYWYRQTLGQGPEFLTYFQNEAQLEKSRLLSDRFSAERPKGSFSTLEIQRTEQGDSAMYLCASSPGQGGGATNEKLFFGSGTQLSVL.

This clonotype was counted between two and nine times. The chain combines TRBV6-2 or TRBV6-3 with TRBJ2-7, with 9 bases fitting TRBD2. The CDR3 loop spans 15 amino acids. Germline trimming cut 4 bases from V and 2 bases from J; bases unmatched to any gene: 6. Germline assignment: CDR1 MNHEY and CDR2 SVGEGT. CDR3 in DNA: TGTGCCAGCAGTTTGAATAGCGGGAGAACCTACGAGCAGTACTTC. Translating gives CASSLNSGRTYEQYF.

The chain joins TRBV29-1 to TRBJ2-1; D remains unclear. Germline V CDR1 and CDR2: SQVTM, ANQGSEA. V lost 2 bases, J lost 8 bases, and 10 bases lay in between. This CDR3 comprises 12 residues. CDR3 protein: CSVEKRRDEQFF. Written as DNA, the CDR3 is TGCAGCGTTGAAAAGAGAAGGGATGAGCAGTTCTTC.

V is TRBV4-2 and J is TRBJ2-2; possible D gene TRBD1, 5 bases. Looked up from germline, CDR1 is LGHNA and CDR2 is YNFKEQ. This CDR3 contains 16 residues. Trimming shortened V by 7 bases and J by 1 base, and 16 bases separated the two germline ends. Here the CDR3 reads CASIKSGQGNTGELFF. As DNA, the CDR3 is TGTGCCAGCATCAAAAGTGGGCAGGGGAACACCGGGGAGCTGTTTTTT.

Turning to this clonotype: This likely stems from a read error, as it lies one base from a far larger clone. The chain is built from TRBV6-2 or TRBV6-3 and TRBJ2-2; 7 bases fit TRBD2. CDR1 and CDR2 from the germline V gene are MNHEY and SVGEGT. The CDR3 runs 16 residues. The CDR3 region has the DNA TGTGCCAGCACCTCAGGGTTGGCGGGAGTAGTCGGGGAGCCGTTTTTT. Translating gives CASTSGLAGVVGEPFF.

Written as DNA, the CDR3 is TGTGCCACCAGCGAGGGTCTGTCGGGCAGCCAAGAGACCCAGTACTTC. This codes for CATSEGLSGSQETQYF. This chain connects TRBV15 to TRBJ2-5; a possible D gene is TRBD2 (5 bases). This CDR3 contains 16 residues. The germline CDR1 and CDR2 sequences are LNHNV and YYDKDF (reference sequence). Trimming removed 5 bases at V and 1 base at J, with 17 bases between.

This clonotype was seen more than once but under ten times. The chain joins TRBV5-4 to TRBJ1-1; TRBD1 might be the D (5 bases). The CDR3 has 14 residues. V lost 6 bases, J lost 3 bases, and 15 bases lay in between. The germline V gene encodes CDR1 SGHNT and CDR2 YYREEE (reference sequence). CDR3 in amino acids: CASTPGDPHTEAFF. CDR3 sequence (DNA): TGTGCCAGCACCCCGGGGGATCCGCACACTGAAGCTTTCTTT.

There are a few counts of this clonotype. The V and J genes are TRBV11-3 and TRBJ2-2; TRBD1 might be the D (5 bases). The germline V and J ends were trimmed by 1 base and 3 bases, with 9 bases remaining between them. The CDR3 totals 15 residues. Germline V CDR1 and CDR2: SGHNT, YENEEA. CDR3 protein: CASSLVRRDTGELFF. In DNA, the CDR3 is TGTGCCAGCAGCTTAGTACGCAGGGACACCGGGGAGCTGTTTTTT.